The 30 T cell receptor beta chains given below trace back to one sample, sequenced in a study of T cells expressing NK-cell markers. TCRdb re-called the 5' RACE reads; every CDR3 protein appears as one record, without DNA. This repertoire includes about 260,000 distinct CDR3 sequences. The sequenced sample consisted of blood T cells: a sorted CD56 or NKG2C T cell subset, CD4+ or CD8+ T cells, or bulk PBMC T cells (not recorded which). These receptors came from a woman between 18 and 70 years old in good health.

The chain has TRBV10-3 and TRBJ2-1; there is no DNA to check the TCRdb D call of TRBD2. Germline assignment: CDR1 ENHRY and CDR2 SYGVKD. The CDR3 runs to 13 residues. CDR3 amino acids: CAIGRERGNEQFF.

V is TRBV7-2 and J is TRBJ1-3; TCRdb indicates TRBD1, and absent DNA this call remains unverified. The CDR3 length is 16 residues. The germline V gene encodes CDR1 SGHTA and CDR2 FQGNSA. CDR3 sequence reads: CASSSTGGKKRNTIYF.

This CDR3 is CSAMRGRFRDEQFF. The chain is built from TRBV20-1 and TRBJ2-1; the D gene TCRdb calls, TRBD2, cannot be checked with no DNA. Germline V gene lookup returns CDR1 DFQATT and CDR2 SNEGSKA (reference sequence). CDR3 length: 14 amino acids.

V gene TRBV29-1 combines with J gene TRBJ2-7; TCRdb selects TRBD1, and the lack of DNA leaves this call unchecked. The CDR3 length is 13 residues. The germline gives CDR1 SQVTM, CDR2 ANQGSEA. CDR3 amino acids: CSARDTDSYEQYF.

The chain is built from TRBV5-1 and TRBJ2-5; the D call of TRBD2 rests on TCRdb alone, since no DNA is present to check it. Germline CDR1 is SGHRS and CDR2 is YFSETQ. The CDR3 loop spans 16 amino acids. The CDR3 loop reads CASSLGGPSGQETQYF.

The chain carries TRBV18 and TRBJ1-2; TCRdb returns TRBD1, unconfirmable since there is no DNA. The length of the CDR3 is 14 residues. The V gene's germline CDR1 is KGHSH and CDR2 LQKENI. CDR3: CASSPRGQGDGYTF. Full variable domain (remainder filled in from reference TRBV18 and TRBJ1-2): NAGVMQNPRHLVRRRGQEARLRCSPMKGHSHVYWYRQLPEEGLKFMVYLQKENIIDESGMPKERFSAEFPKEGPSILRIQQVVRGDSAAYFCASSPRGQGDGYTFGSGTRLTVV.

The V gene is TRBV5-1, the J gene TRBJ1-5; lacking DNA, the TRBD1 call made by TCRdb goes unchecked. This CDR3 is built from 14 residues. Germline V gene sequence: CDR1 SGHRS, CDR2 YFSETQ. The chain's CDR3 is CASSTGQENQPQHF.

The rearrangement links TRBV7-3 to TRBJ2-1; the D call from TCRdb, TRBD1, cannot be confirmed without DNA. Germline V gene data show CDR1 as SGHTA and CDR2 as FQGTGA. This CDR3 region has 15 residues. The CDR3 is CASSLGSRGMDEQFF. The full variable domain, completed using reference TRBV7-3 and TRBJ2-1, is GAGVSQTPSNKVTEKGKYVELRCDPISGHTALYWYRQSLGQGPEFLIYFQGTGAADDSGLPNDRFFAVRPEGSVSTLKIQRTERGDSAVYLCASSLGSRGMDEQFFGPGTRLTVL.

V is TRBV14 and J is TRBJ1-1; the TRBD1 assignment by TCRdb is unverifiable without DNA. CDR3 length: 14 amino acids. Germline assignment: CDR1 SGHDN and CDR2 FVKESK. CDR3 sequence reads: CATRGEGAVGEAFF.

V usage is TRBV5-1 and J usage is TRBJ2-1; TCRdb outputs TRBD2, but without DNA this stays unchecked. This CDR3 comprises 15 residues. CDR1 and CDR2 from the germline V gene are SGHRS and YFSETQ. The CDR3 here is CASTFLAGADNEQFF.

The chain employs TRBV12-3 or TRBV12-4 and TRBJ2-5; as DNA is missing, the TRBD1 call by TCRdb cannot be tested. The CDR3 extends over 15 amino acids. CDR3 protein: CASSSTGLPQETQYF.

The V gene is TRBV11-2, the J gene TRBJ2-1; checking the TCRdb D call of TRBD2 is not possible without DNA. This CDR3 contains 16 residues. CDR1 SGHAT and CDR2 FQNNGV come from the germline V gene. The CDR3 sequence is CASSLVSQRGPNEQFF.

This sequence joins TRBV4-3 and TRBJ1-2. Looked up from germline, CDR1 is LGHNA and CDR2 is YSLEER. The CDR3 has 16 amino acids. This chain's CDR3 is CASSQVGSPSFYGYTF.

V is TRBV7-8 and J is TRBJ2-3; checking the TCRdb D call of TRBD2 is not possible without DNA. This CDR3 is built from 15 residues. Germline CDR1 reads SGHVS; CDR2 reads FQNEAQ. This chain's CDR3 is CASSFPTSSQITQYF.

This chain joins TRBV29-1 and TRBJ2-5; the D call of TRBD1 rests on TCRdb alone, since no DNA is present to check it. Looked up from germline, CDR1 is SQVTM and CDR2 is ANQGSEA. CDR3 length equals 14 residues. The CDR3 reads CSVDSPRGTETQYF.

The gene calls are TRBV5-6 and TRBJ1-1; with no DNA, the TCRdb D assignment of TRBD1 cannot be verified. There are 15 residues in the CDR3. The germline V gene encodes CDR1 SGHDT and CDR2 YYEEEE. This CDR3 is CASSMQRGKNTEAFF.

The rearrangement links TRBV27 to TRBJ2-1; TCRdb reports TRBD2, a call that lacks DNA to check it against. The CDR3 runs 15 residues. CDR1 is MNHEY and CDR2 is SMNVEV in the germline V gene (reference sequence). The CDR3 protein is CASSFEGPTYNEQFF.

The CDR3: CASSFDGLGGETQYF. The chain recombines TRBV7-9 with TRBJ2-5; the D call from TCRdb, TRBD1, cannot be confirmed without DNA. CDR3 size: 15 residues. Germline assignment: CDR1 SEHNR and CDR2 FQNEAQ (reference sequence). The whole variable domain, remainder taken from reference TRBV7-9 and TRBJ2-5, is DTGVSQNPRHKITKRGQNVTFRCDPISEHNRLYWYRQTLGQGPEFLTYFQNEAQLEKSRLLSDRFSAERPKGSFSTLEIQRTEQGDSAMYLCASSFDGLGGETQYFGPGTRLLVL.

The chain recombines TRBV12-3 or TRBV12-4 with TRBJ2-3. The CDR3 is made up of 15 amino acids. CDR3 sequence: CASSLRGTSTDTQYF.

This chain links TRBV5-1 with TRBJ2-3. Germline V gene data show CDR1 as SGHRS and CDR2 as YFSETQ. This CDR3 region has 14 residues. CDR3 amino acids: CASSLGAAADTQYF.

This chain links TRBV12-3 or TRBV12-4 with TRBJ2-1; TCRdb's D gene call, TRBD1, goes unchecked for lack of DNA. There are 14 residues in the CDR3. CDR3 residues: CASLQGDSYNEQFF.

The rearrangement uses TRBV7-6 and TRBJ1-4. Germline-derived CDR1 and CDR2 are SGHVS and FNYEAQ. The CDR3 is 15 residues long. The CDR3: CASSLTPATNEKLFF.

The rearrangement uses TRBV20-1 and TRBJ2-2; TCRdb lists TRBD1, though no DNA is available to test this call. Germline CDR1 is DFQATT and CDR2 is SNEGSKA (reference sequence). The CDR3 has 15 amino acids. The CDR3 protein is CSATSGTGVAGELFF.

J is TRBJ2-1 and V is TRBV20-1; checking the TCRdb D call of TRBD2 is not possible without DNA. Germline lookup yields CDR1 DFQATT and CDR2 SNEGSKA (reference sequence). The CDR3 sequence is 18 residues long. The CDR3 region is CSASSTRTSGSSYNEQFF.

This chain uses TRBV28 with TRBJ2-4; checking the TCRdb D call of TRBD2 is not possible without DNA. From germline, CDR1 is MDHEN and CDR2 SYDVKM. The CDR3 is made up of 14 amino acids. CDR3 in amino acids: CASSLRRGRDIQYF.

The J gene is TRBJ2-1, the V gene TRBV12-3 or TRBV12-4; the TCRdb call, TRBD2, lacks DNA for checking. The CDR3 totals 16 residues. The CDR3 sequence is CASSPGTSGPQGEQFF.

The CDR3 region is CASSRFYTGRSEQFF. The chain combines TRBV19 with TRBJ2-1; TCRdb lists TRBD1, though no DNA is available to test this call. Per the germline V gene, CDR1 is LNHDA and CDR2 is SQIVND (reference sequence). This CDR3 has 15 residues. The full variable domain, in which reference TRBV19 and TRBJ2-1 provide the parts outside the CDR3, is DGGITQSPKYLFRKEGQNVTLSCEQNLNHDAMYWYRQDPGQGLRLIYYSQIVNDFQKGDIAEGYSVSREKKESFPLTVTSAQKNPTAFYLCASSRFYTGRSEQFFGPGTRLTVL.

CDR3: CASSQEGGTNQPQHF. This chain links TRBV4-2 with TRBJ1-5. The CDR3 runs to 15 residues. Germline V gene lookup returns CDR1 LGHNA and CDR2 YNFKEQ.

The V call is TRBV12-3 or TRBV12-4, the J call TRBJ1-2; there is no DNA to check the TCRdb D call of TRBD1. This CDR3 contains 16 residues. This chain's CDR3 is CASSLGGTVHRGGYTF.

The V call is TRBV5-1, the J call TRBJ2-5; the D gene TCRdb calls, TRBD1, cannot be checked with no DNA. Per the germline V gene, CDR1 is SGHRS and CDR2 is YFSETQ. The CDR3 sequence is 15 residues long. The CDR3 region is CASSPQTGGGETQYF.